The 21 T cell receptor beta chains listed next were all sequenced from one sample in a study of long-term antiretroviral therapy in people with HIV (dated by TCRdb to the early 2020s). The immunoSEQ hsTCRB v3.0 assay was used at survey level resolution to sequence the TRB variable region. TCRdb took this table from immuneACCESS and kept in-frame rearrangements with V and J called. Such tables lack part of the clones; where checked against another copy, unresolved V genes explain under half of the gap, and the rest is unexplained. A total of 13,000 to 15,000 clones appear in this sample, 75% to 85% of them only once. Under 20% of the sample comes from the top ten. Source: unsorted PBMCs, taken 1.3 years before starting antiretroviral therapy. These receptors were obtained from a middle-aged man with HIV.

The chain has TRBV7-8 and TRBJ2-3; 9 positions match TRBD2. This CDR3 has 17 residues. V trimming: 5 bases; J trimming: 1 base; junction bases outside the gene matches: 10. Germline lookup yields CDR1 SGHVS and CDR2 FQNEAQ. Here the CDR3 reads CASSLPGAGGRTDTQYF. In nucleotides, the CDR3 is TGTGCCAGCAGCCTCCCCGGGGCGGGGGGGCGCACAGATACGCAGTATTTT.

The chain has TRBV4-1 and TRBJ1-2; D is perhaps TRBD1 (6 bases). The germline V gene has CDR1 MGHRA and CDR2 YSYEKL. The CDR3 runs to 17 residues. Trimming took off 0 bases at V and 4 bases at J, with 18 bases between the two ends. CDR3 in amino acids: CASSQDVQGKIGYGYTF. DNA for the CDR3: TGCGCCAGCAGCCAAGATGTACAGGGTAAAATAGGCTATGGCTACACCTTC.

The genes are TRBV19 and TRBJ2-2, with 9 bases matching TRBD2. V shed 3 bases, J shed 5 bases, and the junction held 10 bases outside the gene matches. In germline, CDR1 is LNHDA, CDR2 SQIVND (reference sequence). The CDR3 contains 17 residues. CDR3 residues: CASSISLAGGRTGELFF. The CDR3 DNA reads TGTGCCAGTAGTATTTCACTAGCGGGCGGGAGAACCGGGGAGCTGTTTTTT.

The chain couples TRBV29-1 to TRBJ1-1; D call uncertain. This CDR3 is built from 12 residues. Trimming took off 1 base at V and 3 bases at J, with 6 bases between the two ends. Germline V gene data show CDR1 as SQVTM and CDR2 as ANQGSEA. The CDR3 is CSVEGFHTEAFF. The CDR3 DNA reads TGCAGCGTTGAAGGGTTCCACACTGAAGCTTTCTTT. Supplemented by reference TRBV29-1 and TRBJ1-1, the full variable domain reads SAVISQKPSRDICQRGTSLTIQCQVDSQVTMMFWYRQQPGQSLTLIATANQGSEATYESGFVIDKFPISRPNLTFSTLTVSNMSPEDSSIYLCSVEGFHTEAFFGQGTRLTVV.

J is TRBJ2-3 and V is TRBV2; no definite D call. The ends were cut back, 5 bases at V and 0 bases at J, with 0 bases in the middle. This CDR3 contains 11 residues. Germline CDR1 reads SNHLY; CDR2 reads FYNNEI. The DNA for the CDR3 is TGTGCCAGCAGTAGCACAGATACGCAGTATTTT. Translation gives CASSSTDTQYF.

This chain connects TRBV19 to TRBJ1-5, with D uncertain. The CDR3 is made up of 12 amino acids. V lost 7 bases, J lost 3 bases, and 7 bases lay in between. CDR1 is LNHDA and CDR2 is SQIVND in the germline V gene (reference sequence). The CDR3 region is CASKSLNQPQHF. CDR3 DNA sequence: TGTGCCAGTAAAAGCCTCAATCAGCCCCAGCATTTT.

The sample holds one count of this clone. The J gene is TRBJ2-2, the V gene TRBV25-1; TRBD1 matches 11 bases. The V gene's germline CDR1 is MGHDK and CDR2 SYGVNS. The CDR3 is made up of 16 amino acids. Germline trimming cut 3 bases from V and 6 bases from J; bases unmatched to any gene: 6. CDR3 protein: CASSDLAGQGAGELFF. The CDR3 nucleotides are TGTGCCAGCAGTGACTTAGCGGGACAGGGGGCCGGGGAGCTGTTTTTT.

The chain joins TRBV10-2 to TRBJ1-1; D uncertain. CDR1 and CDR2 from the germline V gene are WSHSY and SAAADI. The CDR3 spans 11 residues. The V end was cut by 2 bases, the J end by 10 bases, with 8 bases between. This chain's CDR3 is CASSEGQRAFF. The CDR3 DNA is TGCGCCAGCAGTGAGGGCCAACGAGCTTTCTTT.

The rearrangement uses TRBV30 and TRBJ1-1, with D tentatively TRBD1 (6 bases). V was clipped by 7 bases and J by 4 bases, with 16 bases between them. This CDR3 is built from 13 residues. The V gene's germline CDR1 is GTSNPN and CDR2 SVGIG (reference sequence). The DNA of the CDR3 is TGTGCCTCCTACAGGGAATGGAGCACTGAAGCTTTCTTT. Translated, it gives CASYREWSTEAFF.

This clone occurred a few times. V gene TRBV29-1 combines with J gene TRBJ2-7, with 8 bases lining up with TRBD1. Unmatched junction bases numbered 3, after V lost 5 bases and J lost 3 bases. This CDR3 spans 12 amino acids. Germline V gene data show CDR1 as SQVTM and CDR2 as ANQGSEA. In DNA form, the CDR3 reads TGCAGCGTTCTTACAGGGGGCTACGAGCAGTACTTC. Protein: CSVLTGGYEQYF.

This clone appeared a few times. The chain carries TRBV9 and TRBJ1-4; TRBD1 aligns across 12 bases. J lost 7 bases, V lost 4 bases, and 8 bases had no gene match. Germline CDR1 and CDR2: SGDLS and YYNGEE. The CDR3 extends over 16 amino acids. The CDR3 here is CASSSRDRGRGEKLFF. In DNA, the CDR3 is TGTGCCAGCAGCTCCAGGGACAGGGGGCGAGGTGAAAAACTGTTTTTT.

In this sample, this clone turned up once. This chain joins TRBV4-1 and TRBJ1-1; 9 bases line up with TRBD1. V dropped 4 bases and J dropped 6; count of bases not matched to a gene: 9. This CDR3 region has 15 residues. Per the germline V gene, CDR1 is MGHRA and CDR2 is YSYEKL. The CDR3 is CASSPDTGGWSEAFF. DNA for the CDR3: TGCGCCAGCAGCCCGGACACAGGGGGCTGGTCTGAAGCTTTCTTT.

The chain couples TRBV5-1 to TRBJ1-2, with TRBD1 identical over 7 bases. The CDR3 length is 14 residues. CDR1 is SGHRS and CDR2 is YFSETQ in the germline V gene. The V gene end was trimmed by 4 bases and the J gene end by 5 bases; junction bases not matched to a gene: 8. The CDR3 spells CASSTGTARYGYTF. CDR3 bases: TGCGCCAGCAGCACTGGGACAGCCCGTTATGGCTACACCTTC.

The V gene is TRBV7-2, the J gene TRBJ2-3; 13 bases match TRBD2. Germline V gene sequence: CDR1 SGHTA, CDR2 FQGNSA. The CDR3 sequence is 18 residues long. V lost 2 bases to trimming and J lost 8 bases; unmatched junction nucleotides: 13. CDR3 in DNA: TGTGCCAGCAGCTTAAACCCATCACTAGCGGGGGGGCTGGGTACGCAGTATTTT. Translating it yields CASSLNPSLAGGLGTQYF.

This chain connects TRBV6-5 to TRBJ2-1; possibly TRBD1 or TRBD2 for D (5 bases each). The germline V and J ends were trimmed by 0 bases and 6 bases, with 12 bases remaining between them. The CDR3 runs 15 residues. The germline V gene encodes CDR1 MNHEY and CDR2 SVGAGI. CDR3 nucleotide sequence: TGTGCCAGCAGTTACTCCTCGGGACGGAGCAATGAGCAGTTCTTC. It is translated as CASSYSSGRSNEQFF.

The chain uses TRBV5-4 and TRBJ2-4; D is perhaps TRBD2 (6 bases). Germline CDR1 is SGHNT and CDR2 is YYREEE (reference sequence). Trimming removed 4 bases at V and 5 bases at J, with 16 bases between. The CDR3 contains 15 residues. Here the CDR3 reads CASSPGTRDENIQYF. The CDR3 nucleotides are TGTGCCAGCAGCCCCGGGACGCGGGACGAAAACATTCAGTACTTC.

The chain recombines TRBV7-8 with TRBJ2-1; D is possibly TRBD1 (5 bases). The CDR3 consists of 15 residues. Germline CDR1 reads SGHVS; CDR2 reads FQNEAQ. Trimming removed 2 bases from V and 4 bases from J, with 12 bases in between. The CDR3 DNA is TGTGCCAGCAGCTTAAGAGACAGAACATACAATGAGCAGTTCTTC. Translation gives CASSLRDRTYNEQFF. Together with reference TRBV7-8 and TRBJ2-1, the CDR3 gives the full variable domain: GAGVSQSPRYKVAKRGQDVALRCDPISGHVSLFWYQQALGQGPEFLTYFQNEAQLDKSGLPSDRFFAERPEGSVSTLKIQRTQQEDSAVYLCASSLRDRTYNEQFFGPGTRLTVL.

In this sample, this clone turned up once. J is TRBJ1-6 and V is TRBV5-5; maybe TRBD1 (5 bases). The V end was cut by 1 base, the J end by 6 bases, with 8 bases between. The CDR3 sequence is 14 residues long. Germline-derived CDR1 and CDR2 are SGHKS and YYEKEE (reference sequence). The CDR3 protein is CASSLMGLNSPLHF. CDR3 bases: TGTGCCAGCAGCTTGATGGGACTTAATTCACCCCTCCACTTT.

This chain joins TRBV30 and TRBJ1-1, with TRBD1 matching 10 bases. The CDR3 consists of 19 residues. V dropped 0 bases and J dropped 0; count of bases not matched to a gene: 13. From germline, CDR1 is GTSNPN and CDR2 SVGIG (reference sequence). The CDR3 DNA reads TGTGCCTGGAGTGTAGGGCGTGGGACAGGGGCCCTATTGAACACTGAAGCTTTCTTT. The encoded protein is CAWSVGRGTGALLNTEAFF.

The chain employs TRBV10-3 and TRBJ2-5; D is possibly TRBD2 (5 bases). V lost 4 bases, J lost 1 base, and 13 bases lay in between. The CDR3 length is 15 residues. Looked up from germline, CDR1 is ENHRY and CDR2 is SYGVKD. The CDR3 DNA reads TGTGCCATCAGTGGTCGGGGTGGCATCCAAGAGACCCAGTACTTC. As protein: CAISGRGGIQETQYF.

The genes are TRBV10-3 and TRBJ2-3, with a possible D match to TRBD2 (6 bases). From germline, CDR1 is ENHRY and CDR2 SYGVKD. The CDR3 is 15 residues long. The germline V and J ends were trimmed by 3 bases and 0 bases, with 10 bases remaining between them. CDR3: CAISEGSGSTDTQYF. Written as DNA, the CDR3 is TGTGCCATCAGTGAAGGAAGCGGGAGCACAGATACGCAGTATTTT.